The text below deals with one TCR beta chain. This clonotype has ten or more counts. This receptor's antigen is unknown. No base quality values were provided; no much bigger clone lies one nucleotide off. These data come from a study of T cells after yellow fever vaccination (dated by TCRdb to 2018 to 2020). In the study overall: Libraries from fractions with low cell numbers were prepared with the SMART-Seq v4 Ultra Low Input RNA kit. To track T-cell clones before and after primary and booster YFV17D yellow fever vaccination, bulk TCR alpha and beta repertoires were sequenced longitudinally. Blood was drawn at multiple timepoints before and after primary and secondary immunization, with bulk PBMC replicates and cell subsets isolated. Two healthy male donors made up the cohort, one aged 18 to 29 years and the other aged 30 to 40 years.

Synthesis of TCR cDNA relied on 5'RACE template switching, a step that introduced a universal primer site along with unique molecular identifiers. Priming of cDNA synthesis was performed from both the TCR alpha and TCR beta constant segments. Library amplification involved two PCR steps, and the second step added sample barcodes and sequencing adapters. Sequencing of libraries was performed on Illumina HiSeq 2500 (2x100 bp) or NovaSeq (2x150 bp). The source study handled its data this way. MIGEC was used to demultiplex reads and collapse the reads into UMI consensus sequences, and MiXCR was used for V(D)J alignment. Vaccine-responding clonotypes were defined with edgeR using replicate PBMC samples, requiring FDR below 0.01 and a log2 fold change above 5 up to day 15. CD4 or CD8 identity was assigned to each bulk clonotype according to whether the clonotype was present at higher abundance in the sequenced CD4 repertoire or the sequenced CD8 repertoire. Through fastp at Q25 and MiXCR, TCRdb rebuilt clones from the public reads, retaining in-frame beta chains. Rows with one shared CDR3 protein collapse into an entry with the most common genes and DNA. TCRdb, not the original authors, processed these V and J calls. In this sample the table shows about 210,000 distinct CDR3 sequences, approximately 6.3% of which occur a single time. The ten top clones hold approximately 0.99% of the sample.

What the study reported, not specific to this receptor: The secondary T-cell response was found to be weaker but faster than the primary response, with a peak reached on day 5 rather than on day 15. A small share of clonotypes occurred in both CD4 and CD8 compartments, likely arising from convergent recombination. FACS-sorted repertoires could contain abundant contaminating clonotypes from the bulk population, so computational filtering was required. The study included only a couple of donors, which limits how far the findings can be generalized. After the booster, most clones that had expanded after primary vaccination were detected again (roughly 96% of CD4 and around nine tenths of CD8), suggesting broad maintenance of memory.

The treatment or condition label for this specimen denotes: live attenuated yellow fever vaccine strain. A standard Ficoll-Paque protocol was used to isolate PBMCs from peripheral blood. Dynabeads CD4 and CD8 positive selection kits were used to isolate the CD4 and CD8 T-cell fractions. TriZol was used to extract RNA from bulk PBMCs, CD4 and CD8 fractions, and dextramer-positive and dextramer-negative fractions. The CDR3 covers 16 residues, taking in both the cysteine and the phenylalanine. This entry keeps only the CDR3 DNA: 48 bases, framed from base 1. CDR1 DFQATT and CDR2 SNEGSKA were looked up in the germline V gene (reference sequence). Relative to germline, V is 6 bases shorter and J is 5 bases shorter, with 23 bases between their ends.

This specimen was CD4+ T cells sorted from PBMCs, taken on the day of the yellow fever booster vaccination. This receptor was obtained from a man aged 25-45 years who received the YFV17D yellow fever vaccine. This chain joins TRBV20-1 to TRBJ2-1; the D region possibly corresponds to TRBD2 (6 bases align). In nucleotides, the sequence is TGCAGTGCCCATCCGACGGCGGGAAATGTTCACAATGAGCAGTTCTTC. Its protein is CSAHPTAGNVHNEQFF.